These 19 T cell receptor beta chains were all obtained from the same sample, sequenced in a study of spatial heterogeneity in lung cancer. Study-wide results and caveats: Counts that tracked tumor mutation counts were those of expanded intratumoral alpha and beta TCRs.

Antigens for these TCRs are unknown. The time point was: sample taken at primary tumor resection. A single record per CDR3 protein comes from TCRdb applying MiXCR to the 5' RACE reads. The sample contains over 10,000 distinct CDR3 sequences, about 4% of which appear only once. The material was lung tumor tissue, obtained at surgery. The receptors were sampled from a male donor with early-stage non-small cell lung cancer.

In its sample, this clonotype was seen many times. The V and J genes are TRBV20-1 and TRBJ1-5; no clear D gene. The CDR3 has 13 amino acids. V was trimmed by 3 bases and J by 5 bases, leaving 11 bases between them. CDR1 and CDR2 (germline): DFQATT, SNEGSKA (reference sequence). CDR3 loop: CSASRQPDQPQHF. The CDR3 nucleotides are TGCAGTGCTAGTCGCCAGCCCGATCAGCCCCAGCATTTT.

This clonotype was counted ten times or more. This sequence joins TRBV6-6 and TRBJ1-4; no definite D call. Germline V gives CDR1 MNHNY, CDR2 SVGAGI (reference sequence). The V and J ends lost 3 bases and 8 bases respectively, with 13 bases between them. This CDR3 region has 14 residues. The CDR3, as DNA: TGTGCCAGCAGTTATTCAGGAGGTGGAGAAAAACTGTTTTTT. The encoded protein is CASSYSGGGEKLFF.

This clonotype was seen repeatedly, ten times or more. The CDR3 reads CASSLGLGAGARTYNEQFF. The CDR3 region has the DNA TGTGCCAGCAGCTTAGGTCTGGGAGCGGGAGCCCGCACCTACAATGAGCAGTTCTTC. V and J are TRBV11-2 and TRBJ2-1, with 8 positions matching TRBD2. CDR3 length: 19 amino acids. The trim removed 1 base at V and 2 bases at J, leaving 13 bases unmatched. Germline V lookup: CDR1 SGHAT, CDR2 FQNNGV.

This clonotype showed up many times. CDR3 in amino acids: CASSIGLGQAMSYGYTF. CDR3 bases: TGTGCCAGTAGTATAGGCCTCGGACAGGCGATGAGCTATGGCTACACCTTC. The chain recombines TRBV19 with TRBJ1-2; 7 positions agree with TRBD1. The CDR3 is 17 residues long. The trim removed 1 base at V and 4 bases at J, leaving 12 bases unmatched. The V gene's germline CDR1 is LNHDA and CDR2 SQIVND (reference sequence). Filled out from reference TRBV19 and TRBJ1-2, the complete variable domain reads DGGITQSPKYLFRKEGQNVTLSCEQNLNHDAMYWYRQDPGQGLRLIYYSQIVNDFQKGDIAEGYSVSREKKESFPLTVTSAQKNPTAFYLCASSIGLGQAMSYGYTFGSGTRLTVV.

This clonotype was seen many times. The rearrangement joins TRBV20-1 to TRBJ2-2, with unresolved D. Germline V gene data show CDR1 as DFQATT and CDR2 as SNEGSKA (reference sequence). The CDR3 is 13 residues long. Trimming removed 0 bases at V and 5 bases at J, with 7 bases between. Written as DNA, the CDR3 is TGCAGTGCTAGAGAAGGATCTACCGGGGAGCTGTTTTTT. It yields the protein CSAREGSTGELFF.

This clonotype was counted between two and nine times. V usage is TRBV20-1 and J usage is TRBJ2-7; 11 bases match TRBD1. The germline gives CDR1 DFQATT, CDR2 SNEGSKA (reference sequence). V gave up 2 bases and J gave up 3 bases; unmatched junction bases: 3. This CDR3 has 14 residues. This CDR3 reads CSARKGTGGYEQYF. The DNA of the CDR3 is TGCAGTGCTAGAAAAGGGACAGGGGGCTACGAGCAGTACTTC.

This clonotype showed up many times. The chain combines TRBV24-1 with TRBJ1-5; maybe TRBD1 (5 bases). Trimming took 3 bases from V and 0 from J, leaving 8 bases between them. Germline V gene data show CDR1 as KGHDR and CDR2 as SFDVKD. The CDR3 totals 15 residues. The CDR3 loop reads CATSDARVSNQPQHF. CDR3 DNA: TGTGCCACCAGTGATGCCAGGGTTAGCAATCAGCCCCAGCATTTT.

This clonotype was seen many times. The gene calls are TRBV7-2 and TRBJ2-5; D not certain. Trimming took off 2 bases at V and 4 bases at J, with 2 bases between the two ends. Germline-derived CDR1 and CDR2 are SGHTA and FQGNSA. The CDR3 sequence is 11 residues long. The CDR3 DNA is TGTGCCAGCAGCTTATTAGAGACCCAGTACTTC. Translating gives CASSLLETQYF.

This clonotype qualifies as medium-sized. CDR3 DNA sequence: TGCAGTGCTAGAGGAGGGACAGGGGACAATCAGCCCCAGCATTTT. The encoded protein is CSARGGTGDNQPQHF. The chain links TRBV20-1 to TRBJ1-5; 10 bases map to TRBD1. Trimming at V came to 1 base and at J to 3 bases, leaving 3 bases not matched to a gene. From germline, CDR1 is DFQATT and CDR2 SNEGSKA (reference sequence). CDR3 size: 15 residues.

This clonotype was picked up a small number of times. The gene calls are TRBV5-1 and TRBJ2-1; D might be TRBD1 (6 bases). The CDR3 sequence is 11 residues long. Germline V gives CDR1 SGHRS, CDR2 YFSETQ. The ends were cut back, 0 bases at V and 14 bases at J, with 9 bases in the middle. The CDR3 is CASSLAGAEFF. The CDR3 DNA follows: TGCGCCAGCAGCTTGGCAGGGGCCGAGTTCTTC.

This clonotype is labeled medium-sized. The chain carries TRBV20-1 and TRBJ2-1, with 8 positions matching TRBD1. The V gene end was trimmed by 5 bases and the J gene end by 1 base; junction bases not matched to a gene: 10. The length of the CDR3 is 16 residues. Germline V lookup: CDR1 DFQATT, CDR2 SNEGSKA (reference sequence). CDR3 DNA sequence: TGCAGTGCTCTGGCTCGGCAGGGGGCATCCTACAATGAGCAGTTCTTC. Its translation is CSALARQGASYNEQFF.

This clonotype has at least ten counts. This rearrangement joins TRBV18 to TRBJ2-5; D remains unclear. Looked up from germline, CDR1 is KGHSH and CDR2 is LQKENI. The CDR3 totals 12 residues. Trimming took off 5 bases at V and 4 bases at J, with 8 bases between the two ends. CDR3 in amino acids: CASSAQTETQYF. The CDR3 region has the DNA TGTGCCAGCTCAGCTCAGACAGAGACCCAGTACTTC.

The V gene is TRBV3-1, the J gene TRBJ2-3, with D perhaps matching TRBD1 or TRBD2 (7 bases each). With 3 bases removed from V and 6 bases from J, the gap between germline ends came to 16 bases. The CDR3 has 15 residues. Germline CDR1 is LGHDT and CDR2 is YNNKEL (reference sequence). CDR3 in DNA: TGTGCCAGCAGCCAGGGAGGGACAGATCGCGATACGCAGTATTTT. Amino acid sequence: CASSQGGTDRDTQYF.

This clonotype was seen many times. The chain joins TRBV7-2 to TRBJ2-3; D is unclear. V was clipped by 3 bases and J by 1 base, with 8 bases between them. CDR1 is SGHTA and CDR2 is FQGNSA in the germline V gene. The CDR3 contains 14 residues. Here the CDR3 DNA reads TGTGCCAGCAGCTTGGACCGCCGCACAGATACGCAGTATTTT. Encoded protein: CASSLDRRTDTQYF.

This clonotype occurred many times. The rearrangement joins TRBV24-1 to TRBJ2-5; possible D gene TRBD2, 7 bases. Trimming took 9 bases from V and 5 from J, leaving 15 bases between them. Germline V CDR1 and CDR2: KGHDR, SFDVKD. This CDR3 comprises 13 residues. Here the CDR3 reads CATRRGPGETQYF. CDR3 DNA sequence: TGTGCCACCCGGCGGGGGCCGGGGGAGACCCAGTACTTC.

By frequency in the sample, this clonotype is medium-sized (0.01 to 0.1%). The rearrangement links TRBV20-1 to TRBJ2-2; D unresolved. The germline V and J ends were trimmed by 1 base and 5 bases, with 11 bases remaining between them. In germline, CDR1 is DFQATT, CDR2 SNEGSKA (reference sequence). This CDR3 has 14 residues. The CDR3 nucleotides are TGCAGTGCTAGAGGGCTGACTGGTACCGGGGAGCTGTTTTTT. Its protein is CSARGLTGTGELFF.

This clonotype was observed at least ten times. J is TRBJ2-1 and V is TRBV6-5; TRBD1 or TRBD2 may be the D gene (5 bases each). The CDR3 has 12 amino acids. Trimming cost V 5 bases and J 8 bases, with 10 bases left between them. Germline assignment: CDR1 MNHEY and CDR2 SVGAGI. CDR3 sequence (DNA): TGTGCCAGCAGTAGAGGGGCATATGAGCAGTTCTTC. Amino acid sequence: CASSRGAYEQFF.

This clonotype came up many times. This chain joins TRBV2 and TRBJ2-1; the match to TRBD2 covers 7 bases. This CDR3 comprises 14 residues. Unmatched junction bases numbered 14, after V lost 10 bases and J lost 8 bases. Germline V gene data show CDR1 as SNHLY and CDR2 as FYNNEI. In DNA form, the CDR3 reads TGTGCCACCCAGTCCTGGGGGAGGGTTGATGAGCAGTTCTTC. As protein: CATQSWGRVDEQFF.

This clonotype was seen many times. The DNA of the CDR3 is TGTGCCAGCACCCTGGGACAGCCCGAAGAGACCCAGTACTTC. Protein: CASTLGQPEETQYF. The chain links TRBV6-1 to TRBJ2-5; TRBD1 aligns across 7 bases. CDR1 is MNHNS and CDR2 is SASEGT in the germline V gene. There are 14 residues in the CDR3. Trimming at V came to 7 bases and at J to 3 bases, leaving 8 bases not matched to a gene.